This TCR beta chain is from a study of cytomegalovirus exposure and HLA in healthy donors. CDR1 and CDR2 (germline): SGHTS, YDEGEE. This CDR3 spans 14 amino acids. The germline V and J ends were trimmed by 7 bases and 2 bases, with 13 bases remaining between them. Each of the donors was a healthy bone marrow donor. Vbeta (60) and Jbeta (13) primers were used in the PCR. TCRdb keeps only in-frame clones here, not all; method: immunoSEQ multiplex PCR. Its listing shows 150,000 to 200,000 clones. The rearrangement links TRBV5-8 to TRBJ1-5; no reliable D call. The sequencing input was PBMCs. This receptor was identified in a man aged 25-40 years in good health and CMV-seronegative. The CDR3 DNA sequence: TGTGCCAGCCGGGGTCTTGAGGGCAATCAGCCCCAGCATTTT. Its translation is CASRGLEGNQPQHF. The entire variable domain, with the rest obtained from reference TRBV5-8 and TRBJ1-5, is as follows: EAGVTQSPTHLIKTRGQQATLRCSPISGHTSVYWYQQALGLGLQFLLWYDEGEERNRGNFPPRFSGRQFPNYSSELNVNALELEDSALYLCASRGLEGNQPQHFGDGTRLSIL.